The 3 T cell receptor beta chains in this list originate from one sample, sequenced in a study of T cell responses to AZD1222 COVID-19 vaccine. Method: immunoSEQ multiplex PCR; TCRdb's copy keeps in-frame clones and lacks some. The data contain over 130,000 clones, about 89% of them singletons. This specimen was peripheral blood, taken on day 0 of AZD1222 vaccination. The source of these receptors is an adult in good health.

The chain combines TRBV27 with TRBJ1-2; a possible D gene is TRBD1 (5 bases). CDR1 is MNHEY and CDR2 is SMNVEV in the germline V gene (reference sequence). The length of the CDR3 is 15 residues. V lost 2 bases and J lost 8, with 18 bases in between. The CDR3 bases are TGTGCCAGCAGTTTAAATCGTCAGGGTGTGTGGGGCTACACCTTC. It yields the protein CASSLNRQGVWGYTF.

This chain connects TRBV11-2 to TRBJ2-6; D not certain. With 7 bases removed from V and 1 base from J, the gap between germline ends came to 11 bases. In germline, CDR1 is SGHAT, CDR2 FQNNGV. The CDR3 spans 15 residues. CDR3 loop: CASTRSSSGANVLTF. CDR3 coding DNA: TGTGCCAGCACCCGTAGCTCGTCTGGGGCCAACGTCCTGACTTTC.

The CDR3 is CASSQDQRLGYEQYF. CDR3 bases: TGCGCCAGCAGCCAAGATCAGAGACTAGGCTACGAGCAGTACTTC. V gene TRBV4-1 combines with J gene TRBJ2-7, with D possibly being TRBD2 (6 bases). Germline V gives CDR1 MGHRA, CDR2 YSYEKL. The CDR3 covers 15 residues. Trimming cost V 0 bases and J 3 bases, with 12 bases left between them.